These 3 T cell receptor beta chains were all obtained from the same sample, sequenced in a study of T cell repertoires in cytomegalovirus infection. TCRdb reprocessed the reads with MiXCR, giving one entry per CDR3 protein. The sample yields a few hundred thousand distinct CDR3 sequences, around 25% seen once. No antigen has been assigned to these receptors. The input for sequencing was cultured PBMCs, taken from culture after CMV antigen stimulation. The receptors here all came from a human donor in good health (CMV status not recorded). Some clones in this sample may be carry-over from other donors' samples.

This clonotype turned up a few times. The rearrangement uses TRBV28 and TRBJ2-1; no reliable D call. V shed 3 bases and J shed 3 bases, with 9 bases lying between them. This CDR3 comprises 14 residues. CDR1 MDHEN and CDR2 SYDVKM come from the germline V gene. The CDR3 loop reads CASSLRGLYNEQFF. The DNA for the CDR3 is TGTGCCAGCAGTTTGAGAGGTCTCTACAATGAGCAGTTCTTC.

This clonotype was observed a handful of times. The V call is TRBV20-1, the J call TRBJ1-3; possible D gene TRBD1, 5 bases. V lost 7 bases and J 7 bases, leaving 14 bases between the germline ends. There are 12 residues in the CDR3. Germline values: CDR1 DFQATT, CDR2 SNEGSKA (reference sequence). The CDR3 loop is CSGRAGWNTIYF. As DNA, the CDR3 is TGCAGTGGAAGGGCAGGGTGGAACACCATATATTTT.

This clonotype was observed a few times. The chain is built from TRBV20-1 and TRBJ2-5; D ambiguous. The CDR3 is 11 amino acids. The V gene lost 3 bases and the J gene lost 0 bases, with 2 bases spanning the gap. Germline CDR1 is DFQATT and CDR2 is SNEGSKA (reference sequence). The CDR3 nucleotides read TGCAGTGCTAGCGACCAAGAGACCCAGTACTTC. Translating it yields CSASDQETQYF.